Listed below are T cell receptor beta chains from one sample, sequenced in a study of OX40 agonist ivuxolimab in advanced cancers. Libraries were prepared by immunoSEQ multiplex PCR; TCRdb keeps only in-frame clonotypes and omits some of them. The repertoire includes fewer than 85,000 clones, 77% of them detected once, and about 1.6% sits in the top ten. The sequenced sample was CD4+ or CD8+ T cells sorted from blood, obtained in a trial of the OX40 agonist ivuxolimab. These receptors came from an adult with an advanced solid tumor such as melanoma, head and neck, liver or kidney cancer. Both conserved end residues are part of each CDR3. D genes are given only for firm matches. Not all rows give a size; the values are once, few, many and, for expanded clones, a class.

j_gene: TRBJ1-5; d_gene: NA; abundance: NA; v_gene: TRBV4-1; CDR3nt: TGCGCCAGCAGCCTGACGGTACAGGGATACTATAGCAATCAGCCCCAGCATTTT; CDR3aa: CASSLTVQGYYSNQPQHF
j_gene: TRBJ2-1; d_gene: NA; abundance: NA; v_gene: TRBV19; CDR3nt: TGTGCCAGTAGTCCGGACTACAACTCCTACAATGAGCAGTTCTTC; CDR3aa: CASSPDYNSYNEQFF
j_gene: TRBJ1-1; d_gene: NA; abundance: many; v_gene: TRBV19; CDR3nt: TGTGCCAGTACCGATCCCCACAGCCGTAAAGCTTTCTTT; CDR3aa: CASTDPHSRKAFF
j_gene: TRBJ2-7; d_gene: NA; abundance: NA; v_gene: TRBV2; CDR3nt: TGTGCCAGCAGTGATCGGGGGGCCGCCAGCTACGAGCAGTACTTC; CDR3aa: CASSDRGAASYEQYF
j_gene: TRBJ2-2; d_gene: NA; abundance: NA; v_gene: TRBV5-1; CDR3nt: TGCGCCAGCAGCTTGGGACTAGACAGCGGTGGTGAGCTGTTTTTT; CDR3aa: CASSLGLDSGGELFF
j_gene: TRBJ1-2; d_gene: NA; abundance: once; v_gene: TRBV6-4; CDR3nt: TGTGCCAGCAGCGCCGGGCCTGGTCTCTATGGCTACACCTTC; CDR3aa: CASSAGPGLYGYTF
j_gene: TRBJ2-1; d_gene: NA; abundance: few; v_gene: TRBV28; CDR3nt: TGTGCCAGCAGTTCCCGGTGGAGCTCCTACAATGAGCAGTTCTTC; CDR3aa: CASSSRWSSYNEQFF
j_gene: TRBJ1-6; d_gene: NA; abundance: once; v_gene: TRBV30; CDR3nt: TGTGCCTGGAGCAGGAACAATTCACCCCTCCACTTT; CDR3aa: CAWSRNNSPLHF
j_gene: TRBJ2-1; d_gene: TRBD1; abundance: NA; v_gene: TRBV19; CDR3nt: TGTGCCAGTAGTCCAACAGGGGCTAGCTCCTACAATGAGCAGTTCTTC; CDR3aa: CASSPTGASSYNEQFF
j_gene: TRBJ1-5; d_gene: NA; abundance: NA; v_gene: TRBV6-6; CDR3nt: TGTGCCAGCAATAGACAGGCAGGGCAGCCCCAGCATTTT; CDR3aa: CASNRQAGQPQHF
j_gene: TRBJ1-1; d_gene: TRBD1; abundance: NA; v_gene: TRBV15; CDR3nt: TGTGCCACATATAACGGACAGGGGACTTGGATCACTGAAGCTTTCTTT; CDR3aa: CATYNGQGTWITEAFF
j_gene: TRBJ1-5; d_gene: NA; abundance: NA; v_gene: TRBV19; CDR3nt: TGTGCCACCGCATGGCAGGAAACCAATCAGCCCCAGCATTTT; CDR3aa: CATAWQETNQPQHF
j_gene: TRBJ1-4; d_gene: NA; abundance: NA; v_gene: TRBV7-3; CDR3nt: TGTGCCAGCAGCTTAAGTAATGAAAAACTGTTTTTT; CDR3aa: CASSLSNEKLFF
j_gene: TRBJ2-7; d_gene: NA; abundance: NA; v_gene: TRBV14; CDR3nt: TGTGCCAGCAGCCAAGACCGCGGCAGTGCAGGGCGCGAGCAGTACTTC; CDR3aa: CASSQDRGSAGREQYF
j_gene: TRBJ1-3; d_gene: NA; abundance: NA; v_gene: TRBV28; CDR3nt: TGTGCCAGCGTACAGGGATCTGGAAACACCATATATTTT; CDR3aa: CASVQGSGNTIYF
j_gene: TRBJ2-7; d_gene: NA; abundance: NA; v_gene: TRBV19; CDR3nt: TGTGCCAGTTCCAAGGAGGGCAGGGGAATTTACGAGCAGTACTTC; CDR3aa: CASSKEGRGIYEQYF
j_gene: TRBJ2-3; d_gene: NA; abundance: NA; v_gene: TRBV7-8; CDR3nt: TGTGCCAGCAGCTTAGCCGTGGGGTCGAGTACGCAGTATTTT; CDR3aa: CASSLAVGSSTQYF
j_gene: TRBJ2-2; d_gene: TRBD2; abundance: NA; v_gene: TRBV6-6; CDR3nt: TGTGCCAGCAGATATTCGCGGGGGTTCACCGGGGAGCTGTTTTTT; CDR3aa: CASRYSRGFTGELFF
j_gene: TRBJ2-2; d_gene: TRBD1; abundance: NA; v_gene: TRBV19; CDR3nt: TGTGCCAGTAGTGTCACAGGGGTCCCCGGGGAGCTGTTTTTT; CDR3aa: CASSVTGVPGELFF
j_gene: TRBJ1-2; d_gene: TRBD1; abundance: NA; v_gene: TRBV27; CDR3nt: TGTGCCAGCAGCCCCCAGGACAGGGGAGATATAGGTGGCTACACCTTC; CDR3aa: CASSPQDRGDIGGYTF
j_gene: TRBJ2-5; d_gene: NA; abundance: NA; v_gene: TRBV29-1; CDR3nt: TGCAGCGTTGTGGGGGGCCAAGAGACCCAGTACTTC; CDR3aa: CSVVGGQETQYF
j_gene: TRBJ1-5; d_gene: NA; abundance: NA; v_gene: TRBV28; CDR3nt: TGTGCCAGCAGCCCCGACAGGTACAATCAGCCCCAGCATTTT; CDR3aa: CASSPDRYNQPQHF
j_gene: TRBJ2-5; d_gene: NA; abundance: once; v_gene: TRBV5-4; CDR3nt: TGTGCCAGCAGCTATGTGGCAGAAGAGACCCAGTACTTC; CDR3aa: CASSYVAEETQYF
j_gene: TRBJ2-7; d_gene: NA; abundance: NA; v_gene: TRBV6-6; CDR3nt: TGTGCCAGCAGTTGGGGGACATGGGGAGAGCAGTACTTC; CDR3aa: CASSWGTWGEQYF
j_gene: TRBJ2-3; d_gene: TRBD2; abundance: NA; v_gene: TRBV5-6; CDR3nt: TGTGCCAGCAGCAAGACTAGCGGGCTCTTCACAGATACGCAGTATTTT; CDR3aa: CASSKTSGLFTDTQYF
j_gene: TRBJ1-1; d_gene: NA; abundance: NA; v_gene: TRBV30; CDR3nt: TGTGCCTGGATCCACGGGGGAGGGTCGAGCACTGAAGCTTTCTTT; CDR3aa: CAWIHGGGSSTEAFF
j_gene: TRBJ2-7; d_gene: NA; abundance: NA; v_gene: TRBV4-1; CDR3nt: TGCGCCAGCAGCCAAGGCGGCGGAAGAACCCGGGGCGAGCAGTACTTC; CDR3aa: CASSQGGGRTRGEQYF
j_gene: TRBJ1-4; d_gene: TRBD1; abundance: NA; v_gene: TRBV5-1; CDR3nt: TGCGCCAGCAGTTCCGCCACAGGGGCTGGTAATGAAAAACTGTTTTTT; CDR3aa: CASSSATGAGNEKLFF
j_gene: TRBJ2-2; d_gene: TRBD1; abundance: few; v_gene: TRBV4-1; CDR3nt: TGCGCCAGCAGCCAGGAACCGGGACAGGGAACCGGGGAGCTGTTTTTT; CDR3aa: CASSQEPGQGTGELFF
j_gene: TRBJ1-1; d_gene: NA; abundance: NA; v_gene: TRBV30; CDR3nt: TGTGCCTGGAGTCACACACGCAACACTGAAGCTTTCTTT; CDR3aa: CAWSHTRNTEAFF
j_gene: TRBJ1-2; d_gene: NA; abundance: NA; v_gene: TRBV15; CDR3nt: TGTGCCACCAGTACCGGGAGCCTCTATGGCTACACCTTC; CDR3aa: CATSTGSLYGYTF
j_gene: TRBJ2-1; d_gene: NA; abundance: NA; v_gene: TRBV2; CDR3nt: TGTGCCAGCAGGGTCGGCGGAGCAGGGGTGAATGAGCAGTTCTTC; CDR3aa: CASRVGGAGVNEQFF
j_gene: TRBJ2-2; d_gene: TRBD1; abundance: NA; v_gene: TRBV18; CDR3nt: TGTGCCAGCTCCCCTACTGACAGGGTTGACACCGGGGAGCTGTTTTTT; CDR3aa: CASSPTDRVDTGELFF
j_gene: TRBJ2-1; d_gene: NA; abundance: NA; v_gene: TRBV19; CDR3nt: TGTGCCAGTAGTATGGACAGCTACAATGAGCAGTTCTTC; CDR3aa: CASSMDSYNEQFF
j_gene: TRBJ1-4; d_gene: NA; abundance: NA; v_gene: TRBV6-6; CDR3nt: TGTGCCAGCAGTTACTCGAGGGATGAAAAACTGTTTTTT; CDR3aa: CASSYSRDEKLFF
j_gene: TRBJ2-1; d_gene: TRBD1; abundance: few; v_gene: TRBV5-1; CDR3nt: TGCGCCAGCAGCTTGGAGGGGGCATCCTACAATGAGCAGTTCTTC; CDR3aa: CASSLEGASYNEQFF
j_gene: TRBJ1-2; d_gene: NA; abundance: NA; v_gene: TRBV6-1; CDR3nt: TGTGCCAGCAGTGAACAGAGATATGGCTACACCTTC; CDR3aa: CASSEQRYGYTF
j_gene: TRBJ2-5; d_gene: NA; abundance: NA; v_gene: TRBV2; CDR3nt: TGTGCCAGCAGCCGTTTGAACCGGGGTCAAGAGACCCAGTACTTC; CDR3aa: CASSRLNRGQETQYF